This TCR beta chain is from a study of cytotoxic CD8 clonotypes in ibrutinib-treated CLL. At the level of the study: Mean per-sample yields comprised about 250,000 productive templates and approximately 90,000 productive rearrangements.

Method: immunoSEQ multiplex PCR; TCRdb's copy keeps in-frame clones and lacks some. Here the sample spans 130,000 or so clones, roughly 88% being singletons. The CDR3 has 17 residues. CDR1 and CDR2 from the germline V gene are SGHRS and YFSETQ. Trimming removed 4 bases from V and 0 bases from J, with 18 bases in between. General study findings and limits: While tracking circulating CD8+ T-cell counts, baseline clonality exceeded that of age-matched healthy donors.

In the case of this clone: Antigen unknown.

The V and J genes are TRBV5-1 and TRBJ2-3; TRBD2 is a possible D gene (6 bases). The sequenced sample was PBMCs, obtained after 24 months of ibrutinib treatment. This TCR was sampled from a human donor with chronic lymphocytic leukemia. CDR3 sequence: CASSGTAAGLSTDTQYF. The CDR3, as DNA: TGCGCCAGCAGCGGAACCGCAGCGGGTCTGAGCACAGATACGCAGTATTTT.